The 3 T cell receptor beta chains given below trace back to one sample, sequenced in a study of T cells expressing NK-cell markers. TCRdb derives one entry per CDR3 protein from the 5' RACE reads, leaving out DNA. The listing records hundreds of thousands of distinct CDR3 sequences. The specimen sequenced was blood T cells: a sorted CD56 or NKG2C T cell subset, CD4+ or CD8+ T cells, or bulk PBMC T cells (not recorded which). The receptors shown here come from a man between 18 and 29 years old in good health.

V is TRBV10-3 and J is TRBJ2-3; TCRdb selects TRBD1, and the lack of DNA leaves this call unchecked. Germline values: CDR1 ENHRY, CDR2 SYGVKD. The CDR3 consists of 16 residues. This CDR3 reads CAISDREDSPTDTQYF.

This rearrangement joins TRBV6-5 to TRBJ1-1; TCRdb names TRBD1, which stays unverified in the absence of DNA. The V gene's germline CDR1 is MNHEY and CDR2 SVGAGI. This CDR3 has 14 residues. CDR3 region: CASRGGTGNTEAFF.

J is TRBJ1-1 and V is TRBV14. The CDR3 length is 13 residues. Germline V gene data show CDR1 as SGHDN and CDR2 as FVKESK. The CDR3 protein is CASTGRVNTEAFF.